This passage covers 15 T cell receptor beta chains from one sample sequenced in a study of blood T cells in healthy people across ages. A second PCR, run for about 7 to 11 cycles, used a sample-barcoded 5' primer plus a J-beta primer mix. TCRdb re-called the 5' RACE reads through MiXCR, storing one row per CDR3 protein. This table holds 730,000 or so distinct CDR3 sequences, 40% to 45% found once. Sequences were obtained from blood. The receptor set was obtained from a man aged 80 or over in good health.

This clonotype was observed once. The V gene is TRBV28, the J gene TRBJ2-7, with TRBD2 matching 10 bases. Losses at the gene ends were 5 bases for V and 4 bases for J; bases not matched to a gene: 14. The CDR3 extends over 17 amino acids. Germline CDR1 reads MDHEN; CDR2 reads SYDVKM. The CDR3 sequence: CASSGGVATSGSYEQYF. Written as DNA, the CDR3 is TGTGCCAGCAGTGGAGGGGTAGCGACTAGCGGGTCTTACGAGCAGTACTTC. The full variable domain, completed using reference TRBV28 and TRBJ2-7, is DVKVTQSSRYLVKRTGEKVFLECVQDMDHENMFWYRQDPGLGLRLIYFSYDVKMKEKGDIPEGYSVSREKKERFSLILESASTNQTSMYLCASSGGVATSGSYEQYFGPGTRLTVT.

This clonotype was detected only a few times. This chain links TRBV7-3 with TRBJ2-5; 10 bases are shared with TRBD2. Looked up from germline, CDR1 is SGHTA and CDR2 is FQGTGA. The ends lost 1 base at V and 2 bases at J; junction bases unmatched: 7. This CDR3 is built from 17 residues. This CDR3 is CASSLIAGGPGQETQYF. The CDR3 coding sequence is TGTGCCAGCAGCTTAATAGCGGGAGGTCCGGGGCAAGAGACCCAGTACTTC.

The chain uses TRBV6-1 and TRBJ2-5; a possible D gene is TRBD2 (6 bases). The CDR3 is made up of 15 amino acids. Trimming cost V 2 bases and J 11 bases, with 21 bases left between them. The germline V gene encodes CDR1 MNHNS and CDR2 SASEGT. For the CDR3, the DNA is TGTGCCAGCAGTGAATGGGGGGAAGGGAACAATGAGCAGTACTTC. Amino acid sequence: CASSEWGEGNNEQYF.

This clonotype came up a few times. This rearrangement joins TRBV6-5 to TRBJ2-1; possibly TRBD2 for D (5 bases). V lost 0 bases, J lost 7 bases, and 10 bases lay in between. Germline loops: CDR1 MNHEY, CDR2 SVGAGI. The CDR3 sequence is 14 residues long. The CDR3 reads CASSYSPRTNEQFF. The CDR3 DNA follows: TGTGCCAGCAGTTACTCTCCTAGGACTAATGAGCAGTTCTTC.

CDR3 amino acids: CASSTEGGGDREQYF. The CDR3 DNA reads as TGTGCCAGCAGTACAGAGGGAGGTGGGGATCGCGAGCAGTACTTC. The rearrangement uses TRBV6-5 and TRBJ2-5, with D possibly being TRBD2 (6 bases). Matching the DNA end better, TRBJ2-7 makes the J call doubtful. CDR3 size: 15 residues. Per germline, CDR1 MNHEY and CDR2 SVGAGI.

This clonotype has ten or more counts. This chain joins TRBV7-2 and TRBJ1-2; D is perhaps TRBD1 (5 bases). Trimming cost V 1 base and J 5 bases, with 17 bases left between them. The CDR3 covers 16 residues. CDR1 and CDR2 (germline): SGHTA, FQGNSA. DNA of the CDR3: TGTGCCAGCAGCTTAGTTCCCCGGACAAGATGGTATGGCTACACCTTC. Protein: CASSLVPRTRWYGYTF.

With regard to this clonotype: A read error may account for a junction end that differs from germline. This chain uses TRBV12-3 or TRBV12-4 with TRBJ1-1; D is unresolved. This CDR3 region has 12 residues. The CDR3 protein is CTSRRPGTEAFF. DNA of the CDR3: TGTACCAGCAGACGACCGGGCACTGAAGCTTTCTTT.

The CDR3 sequence: CASSYSGQGNEKLFF. CDR3 nucleotide sequence: TGTGCCAGCAGTTACTCGGGACAGGGTAATGAAAAACTGTTTTTT. The chain recombines TRBV6-6 with TRBJ1-4; TRBD1 aligns across 9 bases. V shed 0 bases and J 4 bases; nucleotides not matched to a gene: 0. This CDR3 is 15 amino acids long. Germline V CDR1 and CDR2: MNHNY, SVGAGI (reference sequence).

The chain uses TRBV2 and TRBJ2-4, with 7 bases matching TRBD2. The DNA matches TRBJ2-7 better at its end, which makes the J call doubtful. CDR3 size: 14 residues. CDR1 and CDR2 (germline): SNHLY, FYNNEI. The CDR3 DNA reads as TGTGCCAGCAGTGTTTCCAGCGGGGTCGTCGAGCAGTACTTC. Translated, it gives CASSVSSGVVEQYF.

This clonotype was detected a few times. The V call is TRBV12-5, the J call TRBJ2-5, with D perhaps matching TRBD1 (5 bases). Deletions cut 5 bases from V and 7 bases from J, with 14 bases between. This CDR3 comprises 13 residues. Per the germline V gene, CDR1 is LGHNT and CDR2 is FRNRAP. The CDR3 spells CASGVDSLGTQYF. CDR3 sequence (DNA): TGTGCTAGTGGTGTAGACAGTCTTGGGACCCAGTACTTC.

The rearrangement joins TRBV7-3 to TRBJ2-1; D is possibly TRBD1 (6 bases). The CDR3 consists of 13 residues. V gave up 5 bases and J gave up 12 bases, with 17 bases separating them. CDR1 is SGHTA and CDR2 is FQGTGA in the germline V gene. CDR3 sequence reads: CASSPNGKGGQFF. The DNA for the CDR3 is TGTGCCAGCAGCCCAAACGGGAAAGGGGGGCAGTTCTTC.

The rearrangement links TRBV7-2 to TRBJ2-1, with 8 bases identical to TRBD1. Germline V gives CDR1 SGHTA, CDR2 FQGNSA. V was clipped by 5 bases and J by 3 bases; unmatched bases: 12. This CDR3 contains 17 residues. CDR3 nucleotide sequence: TGTGCCAGCAGCCCCCCTACTGGACAGGGTATCTACAATGAGCAGTTCTTC. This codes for CASSPPTGQGIYNEQFF.

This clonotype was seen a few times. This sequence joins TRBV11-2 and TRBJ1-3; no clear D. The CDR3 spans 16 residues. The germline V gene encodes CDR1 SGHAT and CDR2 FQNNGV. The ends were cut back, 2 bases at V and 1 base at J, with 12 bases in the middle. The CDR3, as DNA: TGTGCCAGCAGCTTAACGCTCGGGGTATCTGGAAACACCATATATTTT. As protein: CASSLTLGVSGNTIYF.

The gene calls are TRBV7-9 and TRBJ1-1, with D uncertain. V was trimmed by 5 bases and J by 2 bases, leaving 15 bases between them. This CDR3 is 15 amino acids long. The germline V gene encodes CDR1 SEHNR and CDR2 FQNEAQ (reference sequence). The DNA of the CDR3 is TGTGCCAGCAGCGGTCGAGGGCTGGGTAACACTGAAGCTTTCTTT. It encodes CASSGRGLGNTEAFF. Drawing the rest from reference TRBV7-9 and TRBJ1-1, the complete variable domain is DTGVSQNPRHKITKRGQNVTFRCDPISEHNRLYWYRQTLGQGPEFLTYFQNEAQLEKSRLLSDRFSAERPKGSFSTLEIQRTEQGDSAMYLCASSGRGLGNTEAFFGQGTRLTVV.

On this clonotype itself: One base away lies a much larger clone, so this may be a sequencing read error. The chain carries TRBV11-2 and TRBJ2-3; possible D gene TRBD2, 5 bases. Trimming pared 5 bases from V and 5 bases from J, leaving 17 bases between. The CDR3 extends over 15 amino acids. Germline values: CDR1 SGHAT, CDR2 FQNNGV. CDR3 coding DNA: TGTGCCAGCAGCCCCCTAGAGCGGTACATAGATACGCAGTATTTT. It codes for CASSPLERYIDTQYF.